This T cell receptor (beta chain) was identified during a study of cytomegalovirus exposure and HLA in healthy donors. On the study more broadly: Most genotyped donors, 81% of 398, had Caucasian-associated genetic ancestry.

This CDR3 contains 15 residues. V dropped 0 bases and J dropped 4; count of bases not matched to a gene: 4. Germline CDR1 KGHSH, CDR2 LQKENI. This PCR relied on a set of 60 Vbeta primers and 13 Jbeta primers. Sequencing used immunoSEQ multiplex PCR; TCRdb keeps in-frame clones, though not all of them. The data hold hundreds of thousands of clones, with over 85% observed a single time. The receptor was derived from a woman between 18 and 29 years old in good health and CMV-seronegative. The J gene is TRBJ1-2, the V gene TRBV18; 8 bases line up with TRBD1. Sample: PBMCs. CDR3 protein: CASSPPAGGPYGYTF. CDR3 DNA: TGTGCCAGCTCACCACCGGCAGGGGGCCCCTATGGCTACACCTTC.